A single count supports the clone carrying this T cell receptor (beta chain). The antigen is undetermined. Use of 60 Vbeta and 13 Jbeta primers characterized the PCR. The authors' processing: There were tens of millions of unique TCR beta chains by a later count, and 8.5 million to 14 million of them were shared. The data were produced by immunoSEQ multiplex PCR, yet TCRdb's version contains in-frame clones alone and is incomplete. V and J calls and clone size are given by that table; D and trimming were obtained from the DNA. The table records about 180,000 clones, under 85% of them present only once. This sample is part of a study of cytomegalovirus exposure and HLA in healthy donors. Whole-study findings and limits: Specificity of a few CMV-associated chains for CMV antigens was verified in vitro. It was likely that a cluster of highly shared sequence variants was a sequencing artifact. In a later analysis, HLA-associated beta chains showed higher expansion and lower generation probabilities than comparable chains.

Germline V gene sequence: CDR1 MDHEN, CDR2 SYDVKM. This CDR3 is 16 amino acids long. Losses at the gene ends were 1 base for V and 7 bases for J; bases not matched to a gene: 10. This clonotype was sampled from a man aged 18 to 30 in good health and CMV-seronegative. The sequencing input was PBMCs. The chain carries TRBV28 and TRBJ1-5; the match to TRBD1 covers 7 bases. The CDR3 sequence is CASSLLDRLLLQPQHF. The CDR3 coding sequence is TGTGCCAGCAGTTTATTGGACAGGCTGCTTTTGCAGCCCCAGCATTTT.